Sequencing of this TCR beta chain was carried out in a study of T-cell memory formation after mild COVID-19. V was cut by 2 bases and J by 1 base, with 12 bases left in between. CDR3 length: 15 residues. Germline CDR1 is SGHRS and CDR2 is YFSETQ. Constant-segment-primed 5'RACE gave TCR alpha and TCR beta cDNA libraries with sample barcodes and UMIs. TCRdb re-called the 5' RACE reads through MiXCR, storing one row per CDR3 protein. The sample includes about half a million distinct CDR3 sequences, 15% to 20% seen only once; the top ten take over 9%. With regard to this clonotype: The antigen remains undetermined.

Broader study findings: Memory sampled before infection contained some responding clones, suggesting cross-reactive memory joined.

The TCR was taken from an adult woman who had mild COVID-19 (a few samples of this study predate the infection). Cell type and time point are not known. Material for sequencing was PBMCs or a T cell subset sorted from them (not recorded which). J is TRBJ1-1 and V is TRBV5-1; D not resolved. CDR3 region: CASSFGPTENTEAFF. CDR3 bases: TGCGCCAGCAGCTTCGGGCCTACGGAGAACACTGAAGCTTTCTTT.